This T cell receptor (beta chain) was documented in a study of CD8 T cells in ankylosing spondylitis. About this clonotype: The target antigen is unknown.

Study conclusions and caveats: Reportedly, disease-linked clones are significantly enriched in ankylosing spondylitis patients' matched synovial fluid. A TCR beta motif of about eight highly homologous variants appeared characteristic of ankylosing spondylitis blood.

Construction of TCR beta libraries was performed using quantitative 5'-RACE with molecular barcodes. MiXCR, applied by TCRdb to the 5' RACE reads, yields one record per CDR3 protein. The sample gives about 360,000 distinct CDR3 sequences, approximately 22% of which show up once; approximately 14% is in the top ten. V lost 1 base, J lost 5 bases, and 12 bases lay in between. Per the germline V gene, CDR1 is LGHNT and CDR2 is FRNRAP. This CDR3 is built from 14 residues. Source material: blood, either unsorted or a sorted T cell fraction (not recorded which). The rearrangement uses TRBV12-5 and TRBJ2-7; maybe TRBD1 (6 bases). This receptor was taken from a male donor with ankylosing spondylitis or in good health (not recorded which). CDR3 in amino acids: CASGLGGGQNEQYF. CDR3 in DNA: TGTGCTAGTGGTTTGGGAGGGGGTCAAAACGAGCAGTACTTC.